Sequencing of this TCR beta chain was carried out in a study of human T cells and chemical hapten exposure. Study conclusions and caveats: While controls formed fewer of them, expanded TCRs formed significantly more large CDR3 similarity clusters.

From germline, CDR1 is DFQATT and CDR2 SNEGSKA (reference sequence). The CDR3 spans 11 residues. Trimming stripped 5 bases from V and 10 bases from J, with 12 bases between. This clonotype was recorded a few times. The antigen remains undetermined. In TCRdb, the RACE reads were re-called with MiXCR into one record per CDR3 protein. The sample contains some 400,000 distinct CDR3 sequences, approximately 5% of which appear only once. Time point given: pre-sensitization, week 0. Treatment reported: therapeutic diphenylcyclopropenone sensitization with weekly scalp DPC. Unfractionated whole blood was the source from which total RNA was extracted.

This chain connects TRBV20-1 to TRBJ2-1, with TRBD2 as a possible D gene (5 bases). This TCR was recovered from a woman aged 50 to 65 with alopecia areata. Some clones in this sample may be carry-over from other donors' samples. Sequences were derived from whole blood, sampled in connection with sensitization to the hapten diphenylcyclopropenone (DPC). The CDR3 DNA follows: TGCAGTGCTCCTCGAGCGGCGGAGCAGTTCTTC. It yields the protein CSAPRAAEQFF.